The 7 T cell receptor beta chains below were found in one sample sequenced in a study of cytomegalovirus exposure and HLA in healthy donors. The PCR made use of 60 Vbeta and 13 Jbeta primers. Sequenced by immunoSEQ multiplex PCR; TCRdb stores in-frame clones only, minus some. The table records about 150,000 clones, 76% of them present only once. Sequencing input: PBMCs. The receptors were gathered from a male donor in good health and CMV-seronegative.

The CDR3 spells CASSTAGTGVQETQYF. The DNA for the CDR3 is TGTGCCAGCAGCACAGCGGGGACAGGGGTCCAAGAGACCCAGTACTTC. The rearrangement uses TRBV7-9 and TRBJ2-5; 10 bases align to TRBD1. From germline, CDR1 is SEHNR and CDR2 FQNEAQ (reference sequence). Trimming took 5 bases from V and 1 from J; bases not matched to a gene: 7. The CDR3 contains 16 residues.

In this sample, this clone turned up a few times. The rearrangement joins TRBV5-4 to TRBJ1-1; D ambiguous. V lost 4 bases to trimming and J lost 1 base, with 11 bases between them. CDR3 length: 14 amino acids. CDR1 is SGHNT, CDR2 YYREEE, per germline (reference sequence). The CDR3 reads CASSLGLGNTEAFF. DNA of the CDR3: TGTGCCAGCAGCCTTGGTCTAGGGAACACTGAAGCTTTCTTT.

V and J are TRBV7-8 and TRBJ2-7; TRBD2 is a possible D gene (6 bases). CDR3 size: 15 residues. The germline CDR1 and CDR2 sequences are SGHVS and FQNEAQ. With 5 bases removed from V and 3 bases from J, the gap between germline ends came to 17 bases. This chain's CDR3 is CASSRERVTHYEQYF. The CDR3 DNA reads as TGTGCCAGCAGCCGGGAGAGGGTAACACACTACGAGCAGTACTTC.

This clone was recorded only once. The rearrangement links TRBV4-3 to TRBJ2-7; 9 nucleotides line up with TRBD2. J was trimmed by 3 bases and V by 0 bases; bases with no gene match: 6. Germline V gene lookup returns CDR1 LGHNA and CDR2 YSLEER. This CDR3 has 16 amino acids. CDR3 sequence reads: CASSQDQATSGYEQYF. In DNA form, the CDR3 reads TGCGCCAGCAGCCAAGATCAGGCGACTAGCGGCTACGAGCAGTACTTC.

The rearrangement uses TRBV9 and TRBJ1-6, with 9 nucleotides matching TRBD1. The CDR3 has 19 amino acids. Germline V gives CDR1 SGDLS, CDR2 YYNGEE. V shed 0 bases and J 5 bases; nucleotides not matched to a gene: 12. CDR3 protein: CASSVAGGTGSLNNSPLHF. The CDR3 nucleotides read TGTGCCAGCAGCGTAGCTGGGGGGACAGGGTCCCTCAATAATTCACCCCTCCACTTT.

V and J are TRBV19 and TRBJ2-7; TRBD1 aligns across 7 bases. CDR1 is LNHDA, CDR2 SQIVND, per germline (reference sequence). Trimming took 6 bases from V and 1 from J; bases not matched to a gene: 12. This CDR3 region has 16 residues. CDR3 loop: CASSTDRDSLSYEQYF. CDR3 nucleotide sequence: TGTGCCAGTAGCACAGACCGGGACAGCCTTTCCTACGAGCAGTACTTC.

The chain joins TRBV19 to TRBJ2-6; no clear D gene. This CDR3 has 14 residues. CDR1 LNHDA and CDR2 SQIVND come from the germline V gene (reference sequence). The germline V and J ends were trimmed by 6 bases and 1 base, with 7 bases remaining between them. CDR3 residues: CASSRVSGANVLTF. The CDR3 coding sequence is TGTGCCAGTAGCCGGGTTTCTGGGGCCAACGTCCTGACTTTC.